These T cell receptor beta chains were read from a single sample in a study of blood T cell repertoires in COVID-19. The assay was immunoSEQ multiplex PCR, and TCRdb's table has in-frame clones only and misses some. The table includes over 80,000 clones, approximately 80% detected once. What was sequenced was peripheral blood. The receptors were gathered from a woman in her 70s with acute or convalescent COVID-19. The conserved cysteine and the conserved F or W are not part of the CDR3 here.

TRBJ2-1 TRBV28 ASSFARRVDNEQF
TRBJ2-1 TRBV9 ASSVGEQGFNEQF
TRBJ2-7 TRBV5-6 ASSYWGSSYEQY
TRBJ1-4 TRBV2 ASRSRDSLNEKLF
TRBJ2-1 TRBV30 ACPGNNEQF
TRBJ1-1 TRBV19 ASSEVNTEAF
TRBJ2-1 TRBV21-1 ASNLGSVYNEQF
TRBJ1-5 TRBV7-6 ASSLGGVDSNQPQH
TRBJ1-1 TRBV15 ATSRDPVNTEAF
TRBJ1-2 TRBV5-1 ASSPRGGGYT
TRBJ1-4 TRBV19 ASSMSGGAHEKLF
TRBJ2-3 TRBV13 ASSAWIGAGVSDTQY
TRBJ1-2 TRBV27 ASSFLPPGQGAYT
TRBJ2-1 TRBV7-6 ASTGGGNEQF
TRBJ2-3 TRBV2 ASSEGGLAVTDTQY
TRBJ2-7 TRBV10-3 AISGFTTGGDEQY
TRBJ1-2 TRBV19 ASFTGVSGYT
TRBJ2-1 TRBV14 ASSLLPGLAGASYNEQF
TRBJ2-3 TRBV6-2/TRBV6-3 ASSYNRDRPDTQY
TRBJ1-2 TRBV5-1 ASSPRTGGYGYT
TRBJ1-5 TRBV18 ASSPGRGANQPQH
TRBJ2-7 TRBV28 ASSSFGGTAVYEQY
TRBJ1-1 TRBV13 ASSPGGGAEAF
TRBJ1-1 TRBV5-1 ASSWAGNTEAF
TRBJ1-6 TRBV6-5 ASSYSAGNSPLH
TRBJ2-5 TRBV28 ASSHPGLVGETQY
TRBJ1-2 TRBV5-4 ASSFPRGGNYGYT
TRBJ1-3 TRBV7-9 ASSLQEAGNTIY
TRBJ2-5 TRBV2 ASTLGLAGEETQY
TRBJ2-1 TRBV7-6 ASSLDRVNEQF
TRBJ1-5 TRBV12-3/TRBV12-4 ASSPQGWQPQH
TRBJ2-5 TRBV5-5 ASSLPGGTGAQY
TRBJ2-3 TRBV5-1 ASSSTGTGWADTQY
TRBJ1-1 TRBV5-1 ASSYNSVNTEAF
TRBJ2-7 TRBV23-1 ASSQEATYEQY
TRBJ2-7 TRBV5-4 ASSRTGGGEQY
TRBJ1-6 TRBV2 ASRKTPSSYNSPLH